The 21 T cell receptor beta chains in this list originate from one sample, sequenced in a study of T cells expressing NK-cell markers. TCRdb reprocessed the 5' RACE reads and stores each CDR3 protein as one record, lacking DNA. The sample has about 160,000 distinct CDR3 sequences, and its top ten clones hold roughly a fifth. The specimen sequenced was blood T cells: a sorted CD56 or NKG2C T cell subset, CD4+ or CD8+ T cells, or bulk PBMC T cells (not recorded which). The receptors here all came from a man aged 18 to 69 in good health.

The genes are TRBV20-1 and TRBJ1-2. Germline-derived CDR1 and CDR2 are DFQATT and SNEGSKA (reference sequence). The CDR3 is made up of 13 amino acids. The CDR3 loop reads CSARAPQPGGYTF.

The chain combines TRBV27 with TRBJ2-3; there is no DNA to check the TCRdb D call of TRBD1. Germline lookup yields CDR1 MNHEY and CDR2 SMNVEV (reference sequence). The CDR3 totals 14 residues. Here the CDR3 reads CATSEVRATDTQYF.

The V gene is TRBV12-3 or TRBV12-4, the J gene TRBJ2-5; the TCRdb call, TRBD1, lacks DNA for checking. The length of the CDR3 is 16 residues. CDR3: CASTLSGDGRPETQYF.

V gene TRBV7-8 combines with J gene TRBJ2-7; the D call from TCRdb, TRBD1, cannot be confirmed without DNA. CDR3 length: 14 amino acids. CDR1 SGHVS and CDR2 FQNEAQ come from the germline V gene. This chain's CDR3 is CASSVGTATYEQYF.

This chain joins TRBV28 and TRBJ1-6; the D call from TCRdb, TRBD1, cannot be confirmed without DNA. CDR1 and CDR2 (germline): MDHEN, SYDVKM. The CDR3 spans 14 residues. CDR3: CASSLLRGNSPLHF.

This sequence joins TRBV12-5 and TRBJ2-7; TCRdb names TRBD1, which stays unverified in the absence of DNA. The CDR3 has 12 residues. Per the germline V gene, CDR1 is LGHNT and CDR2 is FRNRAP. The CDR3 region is CASGRAGDEQYF.

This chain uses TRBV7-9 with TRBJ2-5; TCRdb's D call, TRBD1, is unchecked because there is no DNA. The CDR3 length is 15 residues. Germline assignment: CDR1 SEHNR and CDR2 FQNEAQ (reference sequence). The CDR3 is CASSLDQGVTGTQYF.

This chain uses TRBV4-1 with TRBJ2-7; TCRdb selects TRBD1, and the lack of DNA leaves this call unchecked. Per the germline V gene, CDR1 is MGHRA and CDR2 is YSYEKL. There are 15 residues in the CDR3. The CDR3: CASSQRGDRDHEQYF.

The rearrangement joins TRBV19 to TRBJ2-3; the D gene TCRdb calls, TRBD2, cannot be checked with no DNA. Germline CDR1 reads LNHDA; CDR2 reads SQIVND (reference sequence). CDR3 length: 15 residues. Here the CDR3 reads CASSNIAGDTDTQYF.

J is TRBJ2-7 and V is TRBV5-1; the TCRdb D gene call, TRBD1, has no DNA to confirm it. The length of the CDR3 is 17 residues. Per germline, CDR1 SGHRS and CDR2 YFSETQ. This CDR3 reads CASSPHPHRRDSYEQYF.

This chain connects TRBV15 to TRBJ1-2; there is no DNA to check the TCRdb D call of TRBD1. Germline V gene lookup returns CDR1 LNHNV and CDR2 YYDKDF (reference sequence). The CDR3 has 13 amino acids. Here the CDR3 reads CATSPRQGDGYTF.

The chain's CDR3 is CASSPTGGPLSYEQYF. The chain recombines TRBV6-1 with TRBJ2-7; TCRdb's D call of TRBD2 is untestable without DNA. The CDR3 runs 16 residues. CDR1 and CDR2 (germline): MNHNS, SASEGT.

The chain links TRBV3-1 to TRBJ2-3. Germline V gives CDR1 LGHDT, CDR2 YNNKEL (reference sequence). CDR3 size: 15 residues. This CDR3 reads CASSKGVGSTDTQYF.

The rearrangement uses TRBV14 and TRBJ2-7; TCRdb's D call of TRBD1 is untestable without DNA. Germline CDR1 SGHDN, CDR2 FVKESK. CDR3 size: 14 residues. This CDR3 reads CASSGTPSAYEQYF.

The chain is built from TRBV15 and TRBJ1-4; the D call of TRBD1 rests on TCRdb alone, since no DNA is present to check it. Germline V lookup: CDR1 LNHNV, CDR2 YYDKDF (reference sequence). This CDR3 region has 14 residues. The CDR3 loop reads CATSTDDRAEGLFF.

The chain's CDR3 is CASSIHGLVGYTF. This chain connects TRBV19 to TRBJ1-2. The CDR3 runs to 13 residues. Germline V CDR1 and CDR2: LNHDA, SQIVND (reference sequence).

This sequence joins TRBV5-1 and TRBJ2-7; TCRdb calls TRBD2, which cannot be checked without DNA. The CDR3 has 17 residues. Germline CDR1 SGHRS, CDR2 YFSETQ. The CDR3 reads CASSLEPAGASSYEQYF.

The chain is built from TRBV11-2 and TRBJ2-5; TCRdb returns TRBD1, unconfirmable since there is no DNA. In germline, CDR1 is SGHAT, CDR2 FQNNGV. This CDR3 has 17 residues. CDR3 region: CASSKKGRTGGIETQYF.

The CDR3 loop is CASSDSKRLAEAFF. The chain employs TRBV6-1 and TRBJ1-1. Germline V gives CDR1 MNHNS, CDR2 SASEGT. The CDR3 runs 14 residues.

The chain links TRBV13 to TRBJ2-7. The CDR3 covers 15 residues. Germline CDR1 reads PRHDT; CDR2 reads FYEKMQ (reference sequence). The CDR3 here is CASSFGGQGVHEQYF.

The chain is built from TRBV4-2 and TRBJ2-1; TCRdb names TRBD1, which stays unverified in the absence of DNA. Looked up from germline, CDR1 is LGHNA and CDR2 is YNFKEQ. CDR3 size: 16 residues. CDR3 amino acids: CASSHNPPAGHNEQFF.